The subject of this entry is one TCR beta chain. What it recognizes is unknown. The sample belongs to a study of T cells after yellow fever vaccination. General study findings and limits: Boosting was followed by the reappearance of most primary-vaccination clones (less than 98% CD4, 85% to 90% CD8).

TCR cDNA, made by 5'RACE template switching, carried an added universal primer site and UMIs. One entry per CDR3 protein, called by TCRdb with MiXCR from the 5' RACE reads. In the table there are a few hundred thousand distinct CDR3 sequences, approximately 21% of which are singletons. CDR1 is LNHDA and CDR2 is SQIVND in the germline V gene (reference sequence). V was pared by 8 bases and J by 4 bases, with 17 bases of the junction left unmatched. This CDR3 is 16 amino acids long. This sample comprised PBMCs, obtained 15 days after the yellow fever booster vaccination. The chain links TRBV19 to TRBJ2-7; 7 bases are shared with TRBD2. The clonotype comes from a man aged 30-40 years who received the YFV17D yellow fever vaccine. DNA for the CDR3: TGTGCCAGTTCCTCAGGAGAGAGCGGGAACAGGTACGAGCAGTACTTC. Translating gives CASSSGESGNRYEQYF.